This T cell receptor (beta chain) stems from a study of blood T cells in healthy people across ages. Study observations and caveats: In these data, TCR beta diversity tracked strongly with naive T cell percentage. Estimated diversity, derived from one million T cells, was regarded as an underestimate.

About this clonotype: Its antigen is not known.

In germline, CDR1 is SGHRS, CDR2 YFSETQ. The V and J ends lost 1 base and 2 bases respectively, with 10 bases between them. This CDR3 has 15 amino acids. For the second PCR, which ran for about 7 to 11 cycles, a sample-barcoded 5' primer and a J-beta primer mix were used. The template-switch adaptor, which had 12 random nucleotides, put a tag on each cDNA molecule. The yield of each sample was at least 3 million CDR3-containing paired-end reads. TCRdb itself ran the 5' RACE reads through MiXCR, one entry per CDR3 protein. The data contain fewer than 800,000 distinct CDR3 sequences, around 21% of them singletons.

The chain carries TRBV5-1 and TRBJ2-1; no clear D. The sequence derives from a man aged 65 to 85 in good health. The sample consisted of blood. The CDR3 nucleotides are TGCGCCAGCAGCTTGTCTGGGGAAGCCTACAATGAGCAGTTCTTC. Translated: CASSLSGEAYNEQFF.